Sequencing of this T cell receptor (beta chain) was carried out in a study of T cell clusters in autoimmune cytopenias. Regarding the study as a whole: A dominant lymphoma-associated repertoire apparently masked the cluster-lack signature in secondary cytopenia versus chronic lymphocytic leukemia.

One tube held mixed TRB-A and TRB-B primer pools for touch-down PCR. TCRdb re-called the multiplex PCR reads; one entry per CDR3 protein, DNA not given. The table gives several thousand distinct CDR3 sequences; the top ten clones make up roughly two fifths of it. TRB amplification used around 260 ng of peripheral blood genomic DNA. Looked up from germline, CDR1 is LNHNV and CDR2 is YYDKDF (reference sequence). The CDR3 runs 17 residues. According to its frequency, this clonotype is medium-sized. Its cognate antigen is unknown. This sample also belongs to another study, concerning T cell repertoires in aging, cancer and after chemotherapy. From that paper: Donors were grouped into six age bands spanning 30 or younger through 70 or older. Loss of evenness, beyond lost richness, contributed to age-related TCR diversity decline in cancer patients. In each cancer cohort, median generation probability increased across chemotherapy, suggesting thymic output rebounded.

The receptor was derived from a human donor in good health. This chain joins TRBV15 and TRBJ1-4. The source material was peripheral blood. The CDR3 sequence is CATSREQGPATNEKLFF.